The rows below give T cell receptor beta chains drawn from one sample of a study of blood T cell repertoires in COVID-19. The protocol was immunoSEQ multiplex PCR, while the TCRdb copy is restricted to in-frame clones and leaves out a portion. The table records about 180,000 clones, 85% to 90% of them present only once. The sequencing input was peripheral blood. The source is a woman in her twenties or thirties with active or convalescent COVID-19. The conserved cysteine and the conserved F or W are not part of the CDR3 here. D genes are given only for firm matches.

v_gene	d_gene	CDR3aa
TRBV29-1	TRBD1	SVRTGVQTGELF
TRBV27	TRBD1	ASSFHSQGFGAQF
TRBV3-1/TRBV3-2	.	ASSQSGNEQF
TRBV9	.	ASSVPGNYGYT
TRBV5-1	.	ASSISGVNTEAF
TRBV6-1	TRBD1	ASSEAGTGSHQPQH
TRBV2	TRBD1	ASNAQGGLGNQPQH
TRBV2	TRBD1	ASRGQGSNQPQH
TRBV3-1/TRBV3-2	.	ARRATGSRDTEAF
TRBV5-6	.	ASSLAVGRGDEQY
TRBV18	TRBD2	ASSPGGLAAPDTQY
TRBV2	.	ASSERGREALDNIQY
TRBV5-4	.	ASSYPQGNTEAF
TRBV5-8	TRBD1	ASSLIGTGNTEAF
TRBV15	TRBD2	ATSRGTSGVSGANVLT
TRBV7-9	TRBD1	ASSLTGGAGQPQH
TRBV10-3	TRBD2	AISEGTSGIDTDTQY
TRBV13	.	ASSSGRRGEQY
TRBV5-1	.	ASSFDGRTATNEKLF
TRBV19	TRBD1	ASAWTGGVAPEAF
TRBV3-1/TRBV3-2	.	ASSPRQVNYNEQF
TRBV11-2	TRBD2	ASSLVTSGDLRFYEQY
TRBV27	.	ASRDGQPGTEAF
TRBV14	.	ASSQDLSSYEQY
TRBV20-1	.	SASYTGYDQPQH